These 27 T cell receptor beta chains originate from one sample sequenced in a study of response to subunit inactivated influenza vaccine. Via MiXCR, TCRdb re-called the RT-PCR reads, giving one row per CDR3 protein. The data show 150,000 or so distinct CDR3 sequences, about 10% seen once. The specimen was CD8+ T cells sorted from PBMCs, collected around 25 months after vaccination. The receptors were gathered from a man aged 45 to 70 who received an inactivated influenza vaccine.

V and J are TRBV27 and TRBJ2-2; no firm D call. The germline V gene encodes CDR1 MNHEY and CDR2 SMNVEV (reference sequence). The CDR3 loop spans 17 amino acids. The V end lost 0 bases, the J end lost 3 bases, and 14 bases lay between the germline ends. The CDR3: CASSLSTGYLYTGELFF. The CDR3 DNA follows: TGTGCCAGCAGTTTATCGACGGGCTATCTATACACCGGGGAGCTGTTTTTT.

This clonotype appeared a few times. CDR3 DNA sequence: TGTGCCAGCAGTTATTTTCTAGCGGGAGCCCACGAGCAGTACTTC. Translated, it gives CASSYFLAGAHEQYF. The chain carries TRBV6-5 and TRBJ2-7; 10 nucleotides line up with TRBD2. Looked up from germline, CDR1 is MNHEY and CDR2 is SVGAGI. Trimming took 3 bases from V and 5 from J; bases not matched to a gene: 7. This CDR3 region has 15 residues.

In this sample, this clonotype turned up many times. The chain joins TRBV11-2 to TRBJ2-1, with 8 nucleotides matching TRBD2. V lost 6 bases, J lost 8 bases, and 15 bases stayed unmatched. The CDR3 spans 16 residues. Germline V gene data show CDR1 as SGHAT and CDR2 as FQNNGV. This CDR3 reads CASSTSGTRRYDEQFF. CDR3 sequence (DNA): TGTGCCAGCAGTACCTCCGGGACTAGACGGTACGATGAGCAGTTCTTC.

Only a few counts were recorded for this clonotype. The chain couples TRBV6-6 to TRBJ2-1, with 11 bases lining up with TRBD1. CDR3 length: 16 amino acids. V lost 4 bases and J lost 9; bases outside the gene matches: 11. Germline V gene lookup returns CDR1 MNHNY and CDR2 SVGAGI (reference sequence). In DNA, the CDR3 is TGTGCCAGCAGTTTACGAAGGACAGGGGGCCAGGGTGAGCAGTTCTTC. Protein product: CASSLRRTGGQGEQFF.

This clonotype has a handful of counts. The chain recombines TRBV7-2 with TRBJ2-1; no clear D gene. Germline CDR1 SGHTA, CDR2 FQGNSA. The CDR3 runs 15 residues. Trimming removed 6 bases from V and 4 bases from J, with 16 bases in between. The CDR3 protein is CASRLTPGPYNEQFF. Written as DNA, the CDR3 is TGTGCCAGCAGATTGACTCCCGGACCATACAATGAGCAGTTCTTC.

The chain combines TRBV27 with TRBJ2-3; D perhaps matches TRBD2 (7 bases). The V gene lost 6 bases and the J gene lost 5 bases, with 18 bases spanning the gap. CDR3 size: 15 residues. Germline CDR1 MNHEY, CDR2 SMNVEV (reference sequence). CDR3 DNA sequence: TGTGCCAGCAGCCCGTGGGGGGGGCCCAAAGATACGCAGTATTTT. Amino acid sequence: CASSPWGGPKDTQYF.

This clonotype was observed a handful of times. The chain is built from TRBV12-3 or TRBV12-4 and TRBJ2-1; 9 bases map to TRBD1. The ends lost 4 bases at V and 16 bases at J; junction bases unmatched: 8. CDR3 size: 12 residues. Here the CDR3 DNA reads TGTGCCAGCAGTTACGGGGACAGGGTAGGATTCTTC. Protein: CASSYGDRVGFF.

This clonotype was recorded a few times. The chain has TRBV29-1 and TRBJ1-2; no firm D call. There are 13 residues in the CDR3. In germline, CDR1 is SQVTM, CDR2 ANQGSEA. With 8 bases removed from V and 6 bases from J, the gap between germline ends came to 19 bases. This CDR3 is CSLMGRPQHGYTF. CDR3 nucleotides: TGCAGCCTTATGGGCCGTCCCCAGCATGGCTACACCTTC. The entire variable domain, with the rest obtained from reference TRBV29-1 and TRBJ1-2, is as follows: SAVISQKPSRDICQRGTSLTIQCQVDSQVTMMFWYRQQPGQSLTLIATANQGSEATYESGFVIDKFPISRPNLTFSTLTVSNMSPEDSSIYLCSLMGRPQHGYTFGSGTRLTVV.

As concerns this clonotype: One junction end does not reproduce the germline sequence, and a read error may be involved. The chain uses TRBV6-2 or TRBV6-3 and TRBJ2-2; 7 bases fit TRBD1. Per the germline V gene, CDR1 is MNHEY and CDR2 is SVGEGT. The CDR3 extends over 14 amino acids. The CDR3 loop is CASNYGQATGELFF. CDR3 sequence (DNA): TGTGCCAGCAATTACGGACAGGCGACCGGGGAGCTGTTTTTT.

J is TRBJ2-7 and V is TRBV7-9, with 9 bases matching TRBD2. From germline, CDR1 is SEHNR and CDR2 FQNEAQ (reference sequence). The CDR3 is 12 amino acids. The J segment lost 6 bases and the V segment lost 8 bases, leaving 5 bases of the junction unmatched. The CDR3 region is CASGAGGVEQYF. For the CDR3, the DNA is TGTGCCAGCGGGGCGGGAGGGGTCGAGCAGTACTTC.

The chain uses TRBV9 and TRBJ2-1, with TRBD1 identical over 8 bases. The germline V gene has CDR1 SGDLS and CDR2 YYNGEE. The CDR3 is 14 residues long. The J segment lost 9 bases and the V segment lost 3 bases, leaving 8 bases of the junction unmatched. CDR3 region: CASSGSGGLPEQFF. The CDR3 DNA is TGTGCCAGCAGCGGGTCAGGGGGCCTGCCTGAGCAGTTCTTC.

This clonotype was detected a few times. The chain couples TRBV3-1 to TRBJ2-7; D unresolved. V shed 0 bases and J shed 2 bases, with 11 bases lying between them. Germline CDR1 is LGHDT and CDR2 is YNNKEL (reference sequence). The CDR3 is made up of 15 amino acids. CDR3 bases: TGTGCCAGCAGCCAAGATCCAGGCTTACCCTACGAGCAGTACTTC. It translates to CASSQDPGLPYEQYF.

The V call is TRBV28, the J call TRBJ2-1, with unresolved D. This CDR3 contains 15 residues. Germline CDR1 reads MDHEN; CDR2 reads SYDVKM. With 2 bases removed from V and 3 bases from J, the gap between germline ends came to 11 bases. The CDR3 spells CASSLKSRFYNEQFF. The CDR3 DNA sequence: TGTGCCAGCAGTTTAAAGTCGCGGTTCTACAATGAGCAGTTCTTC.

This chain joins TRBV5-1 and TRBJ2-2; no definite D call. In germline, CDR1 is SGHRS, CDR2 YFSETQ. The V end was cut by 1 base, the J end by 7 bases, with 20 bases between. The CDR3 runs to 17 residues. The CDR3 DNA sequence: TGCGCCAGCAGCTTGATCATGGAGCCAGATTACTACGGGGAGCTGTTTTTT. Translation gives CASSLIMEPDYYGELFF.

The chain is built from TRBV20-1 and TRBJ1-5, with D maybe TRBD1 (6 bases). This CDR3 has 16 residues. Trimming removed 5 bases at V and 0 bases at J, with 17 bases between. Per the germline V gene, CDR1 is DFQATT and CDR2 is SNEGSKA (reference sequence). The CDR3 here is CSAPGAGRYSNQPQHF. DNA for the CDR3: TGCAGTGCTCCAGGGGCAGGGAGGTATAGCAATCAGCCCCAGCATTTT.

This clonotype was counted many times. V gene TRBV4-1 combines with J gene TRBJ2-3; D is unresolved. Per germline, CDR1 MGHRA and CDR2 YSYEKL. The CDR3 loop spans 14 amino acids. The germline V and J ends were trimmed by 0 bases and 1 base, with 5 bases remaining between them. Written as DNA, the CDR3 is TGCGCCAGCAGCCAAGAAGGGCGCACAGATACGCAGTATTTT. Translation gives CASSQEGRTDTQYF.

This clonotype occurred a few times. The DNA for the CDR3 is TGTGCCAGTATCGACAGGGACGGGGGCGTAGAGACCCAGTACTTC. Amino acids: CASIDRDGGVETQYF. The chain carries TRBV19 and TRBJ2-5, with a weak D call TRBD1 (7 bases). From germline, CDR1 is LNHDA and CDR2 SQIVND (reference sequence). The CDR3 spans 15 residues. Trimming pared 7 bases from V and 4 bases from J, leaving 19 bases between.

A few counts support this clonotype. This rearrangement joins TRBV12-3 or TRBV12-4 to TRBJ2-7; 12 positions agree with TRBD1. The CDR3 spans 16 residues. The V and J ends lost 5 bases and 5 bases, in that order; junction bases with no gene match: 10. CDR3 sequence (DNA): TGTGCCAGCAGTGCCAATACCGGGACAGGGGGCGACGAGCAGTACTTC. Translation: CASSANTGTGGDEQYF.

Many counts were recorded for this clonotype. The chain is built from TRBV10-3 and TRBJ1-1, with D unresolved. V was cut by 7 bases and J by 0 bases, with 9 bases left in between. CDR3 length equals 13 residues. Germline values: CDR1 ENHRY, CDR2 SYGVKD. For the CDR3, the DNA is TGTGCCATCAAGGGCAATTTGAACACTGAAGCTTTCTTT. This gives the protein CAIKGNLNTEAFF.

In its sample, this clonotype was seen many times. This chain links TRBV5-6 with TRBJ1-5, with D perhaps matching TRBD1 (6 bases). This CDR3 spans 14 amino acids. CDR1 is SGHDT, CDR2 YYEEEE, per germline. V lost 2 bases to trimming and J lost 3 bases, with 9 bases between them. CDR3 bases: TGTGCCAGCAGCTTCGGACAGACCAATCAGCCCCAGCATTTT. Amino acids: CASSFGQTNQPQHF.

This clonotype has a count of ten or more. The V gene is TRBV7-9, the J gene TRBJ2-1, with no clear D. This CDR3 has 15 amino acids. V was trimmed by 2 bases and J by 4 bases, leaving 12 bases between them. Germline-derived CDR1 and CDR2 are SEHNR and FQNEAQ (reference sequence). CDR3 sequence reads: CASSLIVVGYNEQFF. The DNA of the CDR3 is TGTGCCAGCAGCTTAATTGTTGTCGGATACAATGAGCAGTTCTTC.

The J gene is TRBJ2-1, the V gene TRBV18, with D perhaps TRBD1 (6 bases). Germline loops: CDR1 KGHSH, CDR2 LQKENI. The CDR3 sequence is 17 residues long. V was trimmed by 3 bases and J by 2 bases, leaving 17 bases between them. Here the CDR3 DNA reads TGTGCCAGCTCACCGGGCCGGGACACTAAAACCTACAATGAGCAGTTCTTC. It translates to CASSPGRDTKTYNEQFF. Using reference TRBV18 and TRBJ2-1 for the parts outside the CDR3, the full variable domain is NAGVMQNPRHLVRRRGQEARLRCSPMKGHSHVYWYRQLPEEGLKFMVYLQKENIIDESGMPKERFSAEFPKEGPSILRIQQVVRGDSAAYFCASSPGRDTKTYNEQFFGPGTRLTVL.

This clonotype was detected only a few times. V gene TRBV7-6 combines with J gene TRBJ2-1, with 7 bases identical to TRBD2. CDR1 and CDR2 (germline): SGHVS, FNYEAQ. The CDR3 has 15 amino acids. V lost 1 base and J lost 4; bases outside the gene matches: 4. CDR3 nucleotide sequence: TGTGCCAGCAGCTTAGATCTAGCGGTGTACAATGAGCAGTTCTTC. Amino acids: CASSLDLAVYNEQFF.

This clonotype was observed a few times. V and J are TRBV12-3 or TRBV12-4 and TRBJ1-2; 8 bases line up with TRBD1. The V and J ends lost 6 bases and 5 bases, in that order; junction bases with no gene match: 5. This CDR3 is 13 amino acids long. CDR3 protein: CASRDRENYGYTF. The DNA for the CDR3 is TGTGCCAGCAGGGACAGGGAAAATTATGGCTACACCTTC.

This clonotype was counted many times. The rearrangement joins TRBV4-2 to TRBJ2-3, with 10 bases matching TRBD2. Germline trimming cut 4 bases from V and 5 bases from J; bases unmatched to any gene: 12. This CDR3 is 17 amino acids long. The germline V gene has CDR1 LGHNA and CDR2 YNFKEQ. CDR3 sequence reads: CASSRGLAEQQIDTQYF. CDR3 in DNA: TGTGCCAGCAGCCGCGGACTAGCGGAGCAACAGATAGATACGCAGTATTTT.

V and J are TRBV6-1 and TRBJ1-5, with TRBD1 matching 7 bases. Germline CDR1 reads MNHNS; CDR2 reads SASEGT. The CDR3 sequence is 15 residues long. Trimming cost V 6 bases and J 6 bases; bases outside gene matches: 11. The CDR3 is CASRETGVAGQPQHF. CDR3 DNA sequence: TGTGCCAGCAGAGAAACAGGGGTAGCCGGTCAGCCCCAGCATTTT.

This clonotype was seen many times. This chain connects TRBV9 to TRBJ2-1; D remains ambiguous. Germline V lookup: CDR1 SGDLS, CDR2 YYNGEE. The CDR3 runs 13 residues. Between the trimmed V and J ends, which lost 3 bases and 4 bases, there was a span of 8 bases. CDR3 region: CASSGLGYNEQFF. The CDR3 DNA sequence: TGTGCCAGCAGCGGTCTGGGGTACAATGAGCAGTTCTTC.